Listed below are T cell receptor beta chains from one sample, sequenced in a study of shared clonotypes between healthy human individuals. Assay used: immunoSEQ multiplex PCR; TCRdb lists only in-frame clones, some missing. This repertoire shows 850,000 to 1,200,000 clones, approximately 70% found once; its top ten account for roughly 1.5%. Sequencing was performed on memory CD4+ T cells sorted from blood. All receptors come from a man between 18 and 35 years old in good health. Both conserved end residues are part of each CDR3. Each record gives: J gene, D gene, clone size, V gene, CDR3 protein, CDR3 DNA. The D gene is left open where the match is weak. Expanded clones are given a class, and other clones once, few, many or no size at all.

j_call: TRBJ2-7
d_call: NA
clone_size: NA
v_call: TRBV5-1
cdr3_aa: CASSLGGSSYEQYF
cdr3_nt: TGCGCCAGCAGCTTGGGCGGTAGCTCCTACGAGCAGTACTTC

j_call: TRBJ1-2
d_call: NA
clone_size: NA
v_call: TRBV25-1
cdr3_aa: CASSSQYRLGANYGYTF
cdr3_nt: TGTGCCAGCAGTTCCCAATACAGACTTGGGGCTAACTATGGCTACACCTTC

j_call: TRBJ2-3
d_call: NA
clone_size: NA
v_call: TRBV2
cdr3_aa: CASSFVTSTDTQYF
cdr3_nt: TGTGCCAGCAGTTTCGTTACTAGCACAGATACGCAGTATTTT

j_call: TRBJ2-5
d_call: NA
clone_size: NA
v_call: TRBV7-9
cdr3_aa: CASSQGISRETQYF
cdr3_nt: TGTGCCAGCAGTCAAGGAATAAGCAGAGAGACCCAGTACTTC

j_call: TRBJ1-5
d_call: NA
clone_size: few
v_call: TRBV10-2
cdr3_aa: CASSGQGNQPQHF
cdr3_nt: TGCGCCAGCAGTGGACAGGGCAATCAGCCCCAGCATTTT

j_call: TRBJ2-7
d_call: TRBD1
clone_size: NA
v_call: TRBV9
cdr3_aa: CASSARPGTGGDQYF
cdr3_nt: TGTGCCAGCAGTGCTCGCCCCGGGACAGGGGGCGACCAGTACTTC

j_call: TRBJ2-1
d_call: NA
clone_size: NA
v_call: TRBV7-2
cdr3_aa: CASSQPQGSSYNEQFF
cdr3_nt: TGTGCCAGCAGCCAACCGCAGGGTAGCTCCTACAATGAGCAGTTCTTC

j_call: TRBJ2-7
d_call: NA
clone_size: NA
v_call: TRBV6-6
cdr3_aa: CASSYRLYTGYEQYF
cdr3_nt: TGTGCCAGCAGTTACCGGCTTTACACCGGCTACGAGCAGTACTTC

j_call: TRBJ2-6
d_call: NA
clone_size: NA
v_call: TRBV28
cdr3_aa: CASSSIPNSGANVLTF
cdr3_nt: TGTGCCAGCAGTTCGATACCGAACTCTGGGGCCAACGTCCTGACTTTC

j_call: TRBJ2-1
d_call: TRBD2
clone_size: NA
v_call: TRBV7-8
cdr3_aa: CASSLVLAGVNEQFF
cdr3_nt: TGTGCCAGCAGCTTAGTTCTAGCGGGAGTGAATGAGCAGTTCTTC

j_call: TRBJ2-3
d_call: TRBD1
clone_size: NA
v_call: TRBV5-1
cdr3_aa: CASSAYPGQGIDTQYF
cdr3_nt: TGCGCCAGCAGCGCCTATCCGGGACAGGGGATAGATACGCAGTATTTT

j_call: TRBJ2-2
d_call: TRBD1
clone_size: once
v_call: TRBV9
cdr3_aa: CASSERDRGAGELFF
cdr3_nt: TGTGCCAGCAGCGAACGGGACAGGGGGGCCGGGGAGCTGTTTTTT

j_call: TRBJ1-1
d_call: NA
clone_size: few
v_call: TRBV5-1
cdr3_aa: CASSLERGNTEAFF
cdr3_nt: TGCGCCAGCAGCTTGGAAAGGGGGAACACTGAAGCTTTCTTT

j_call: TRBJ2-4
d_call: NA
clone_size: NA
v_call: TRBV9
cdr3_aa: CASSVGLVGIQYF
cdr3_nt: TGTGCCAGCAGCGTAGGGCTAGTGGGCATTCAGTACTTC

j_call: TRBJ1-2
d_call: NA
clone_size: NA
v_call: TRBV2
cdr3_aa: CASSGVGYSGYTF
cdr3_nt: TGTGCCAGCAGTGGGGTAGGGTACTCTGGCTACACCTTC

j_call: TRBJ1-4
d_call: TRBD1
clone_size: few
v_call: TRBV28
cdr3_aa: CASCRTGGRGTNEKLFF
cdr3_nt: TGTGCCAGCTGTCGGACAGGGGGTAGGGGGACTAATGAAAAACTGTTTTTT

j_call: TRBJ1-5
d_call: TRBD1
clone_size: NA
v_call: TRBV7-9
cdr3_aa: CASSLGGQGTGPQHF
cdr3_nt: TGTGCCAGCAGCTTAGGCGGACAGGGGACTGGGCCCCAGCATTTT

j_call: TRBJ2-3
d_call: NA
clone_size: once
v_call: TRBV10-3
cdr3_aa: CAISGRGSGSTDTQYF
cdr3_nt: TGTGCCATCAGTGGAAGGGGCAGCGGGAGCACAGATACGCAGTATTTT

j_call: TRBJ1-1
d_call: TRBD1
clone_size: NA
v_call: TRBV5-1
cdr3_aa: CASSSEGQGARSTEAFF
cdr3_nt: TGCGCCAGCAGCTCCGAGGGACAGGGGGCGCGGAGCACTGAAGCTTTCTTT

j_call: TRBJ1-2
d_call: NA
clone_size: NA
v_call: TRBV30
cdr3_aa: CAWSVRLGDYTF
cdr3_nt: TGTGCCTGGAGTGTACGGCTCGGCGACTACACCTTC

j_call: TRBJ1-4
d_call: NA
clone_size: few
v_call: TRBV28
cdr3_aa: CASSRGEKLFF
cdr3_nt: TGTGCCAGCAGCCGGGGGGAAAAACTGTTTTTT

j_call: TRBJ2-3
d_call: NA
clone_size: NA
v_call: TRBV5-1
cdr3_aa: CASSLTSTDTQYF
cdr3_nt: TGCGCCAGCAGCTTGACAAGCACAGATACGCAGTATTTT

j_call: TRBJ2-2
d_call: TRBD2
clone_size: NA
v_call: TRBV5-6
cdr3_aa: CASSFSGLNTGELFF
cdr3_nt: TGTGCCAGCAGCTTTAGCGGGTTGAACACCGGGGAGCTGTTTTTT

j_call: TRBJ2-7
d_call: NA
clone_size: many
v_call: TRBV10-3
cdr3_aa: CASSGTNYEQYF
cdr3_nt: TGTGCCAGCTCCGGGACCAACTACGAGCAGTACTTC

j_call: TRBJ1-5
d_call: NA
clone_size: NA
v_call: TRBV5-1
cdr3_aa: CASSPGGGSNQPQHF
cdr3_nt: TGCGCCAGCAGCCCAGGCGGAGGGAGCAATCAGCCCCAGCATTTT

j_call: TRBJ2-4
d_call: TRBD2
clone_size: NA
v_call: TRBV19
cdr3_aa: CASSIKRAGGRLTKNIQYF
cdr3_nt: TGTGCCAGTAGTATAAAGAGAGCGGGGGGGCGGTTAACCAAAAACATTCAGTACTTC

j_call: TRBJ2-7
d_call: NA
clone_size: NA
v_call: TRBV28
cdr3_aa: CASSSPRVRNEQYF
cdr3_nt: TGTGCCAGCAGTTCCCCCAGGGTTAGGAACGAGCAGTACTTC

j_call: TRBJ1-1
d_call: NA
clone_size: once
v_call: TRBV6-1
cdr3_aa: CASSEAPPGTEAFF
cdr3_nt: TGTGCCAGCAGTGAAGCACCACCAGGCACTGAAGCTTTCTTT

j_call: TRBJ2-3
d_call: TRBD2
clone_size: NA
v_call: TRBV19
cdr3_aa: CASSMSSGGPDTQYF
cdr3_nt: TGTGCCAGTAGTATGTCTAGCGGGGGCCCAGATACGCAGTATTTT

j_call: TRBJ1-1
d_call: NA
clone_size: NA
v_call: TRBV6-5
cdr3_aa: CASSSARGGRNTEAFF
cdr3_nt: TGTGCCAGCAGTTCCGCCCGGGGGGGCCGTAACACTGAAGCTTTCTTT

j_call: TRBJ2-2
d_call: NA
clone_size: NA
v_call: TRBV18
cdr3_aa: CASSPPTGPGGRNTGELFF
cdr3_nt: TGTGCCAGCTCACCACCGACGGGCCCCGGGGGACGGAACACCGGGGAGCTGTTTTTT

j_call: TRBJ2-1
d_call: TRBD2
clone_size: NA
v_call: TRBV10-1
cdr3_aa: CASSEGVSSGRRKNEQFF
cdr3_nt: TGCGCCAGCAGTGAGGGGGTCTCTAGCGGGAGAAGAAAAAATGAGCAGTTCTTC

j_call: TRBJ2-7
d_call: NA
clone_size: NA
v_call: TRBV2
cdr3_aa: CASTGTSLGEQYF
cdr3_nt: TGTGCCAGCACCGGGACCTCCTTGGGAGAGCAGTACTTC

j_call: TRBJ2-4
d_call: NA
clone_size: NA
v_call: TRBV6-6
cdr3_aa: CASSQLQGKNIQYF
cdr3_nt: TGTGCCAGCAGTCAGCTGCAGGGGAAAAACATTCAGTACTTC

j_call: TRBJ2-2
d_call: TRBD1
clone_size: few
v_call: TRBV6-1
cdr3_aa: CASSSQGTGELFF
cdr3_nt: TGTGCCAGCAGTTCACAGGGGACCGGGGAGCTGTTTTTT

j_call: TRBJ2-1
d_call: NA
clone_size: once
v_call: TRBV6-5
cdr3_aa: CASSLGPSKQFF
cdr3_nt: TGTGCCAGCAGTTTAGGACCAAGCAAGCAGTTCTTC

j_call: TRBJ1-2
d_call: TRBD1
clone_size: once
v_call: TRBV19
cdr3_aa: CASSLGQANYGYTF
cdr3_nt: TGTGCCAGTAGTCTGGGACAGGCGAACTATGGCTACACCTTC

j_call: TRBJ1-6
d_call: NA
clone_size: NA
v_call: TRBV28
cdr3_aa: CASSLGQGYSPLHF
cdr3_nt: TGTGCCAGCAGTTTAGGCCAGGGATATTCACCCCTCCACTTT

j_call: TRBJ2-7
d_call: NA
clone_size: NA
v_call: TRBV28
cdr3_aa: CASRPNQIRSYEQYF
cdr3_nt: TGTGCCAGCAGGCCGAATCAGATCAGGTCCTACGAGCAGTACTTC

j_call: TRBJ1-2
d_call: TRBD1
clone_size: NA
v_call: TRBV5-6
cdr3_aa: CASSTRGGALTKGYTF
cdr3_nt: TGTGCCAGCAGCACCAGGGGGGGCGCCCTTACTAAGGGCTACACCTTC

j_call: TRBJ1-6
d_call: NA
clone_size: NA
v_call: TRBV27
cdr3_aa: CASSLARISPLHF
cdr3_nt: TGTGCCAGCAGTTTGGCGAGGATATCACCCCTCCACTTT

j_call: TRBJ2-7
d_call: NA
clone_size: NA
v_call: TRBV9
cdr3_aa: CASSVTGSSYEQYF
cdr3_nt: TGTGCCAGCAGCGTCACAGGGAGCTCCTACGAGCAGTACTTC

j_call: TRBJ1-6
d_call: NA
clone_size: once
v_call: TRBV28
cdr3_aa: CASSPRSGGRPLHF
cdr3_nt: TGTGCCAGCAGCCCCCGGTCGGGGGGTCGACCCCTCCACTTT

j_call: TRBJ2-5
d_call: TRBD2
clone_size: NA
v_call: TRBV30
cdr3_aa: CAWTLGLAGGETQYF
cdr3_nt: TGTGCCTGGACTCTCGGACTAGCGGGTGGGGAGACCCAGTACTTC

j_call: TRBJ1-1
d_call: NA
clone_size: NA
v_call: TRBV7-8
cdr3_aa: CASSPRRVQDTEAFF
cdr3_nt: TGTGCCAGCAGCCCCCGCCGGGTCCAGGACACTGAAGCTTTCTTT

j_call: TRBJ2-5
d_call: NA
clone_size: once
v_call: TRBV5-4
cdr3_aa: CASSLQGWETQYF
cdr3_nt: TGTGCCAGCAGCCTACAGGGATGGGAGACCCAGTACTTC

j_call: TRBJ1-2
d_call: NA
clone_size: NA
v_call: TRBV7-2
cdr3_aa: CASSPDRGYGYTF
cdr3_nt: TGTGCCAGCAGCCCTGACAGAGGCTATGGCTACACCTTC

j_call: TRBJ2-4
d_call: TRBD1
clone_size: NA
v_call: TRBV30
cdr3_aa: CAWSEGGLGIQYF
cdr3_nt: TGTGCCTGGAGTGAAGGGGGCCTGGGCATTCAGTACTTC

j_call: TRBJ2-1
d_call: NA
clone_size: NA
v_call: TRBV28
cdr3_aa: CASSSRDWGYNEQFF
cdr3_nt: TGTGCCAGCAGTTCACGGGACTGGGGGTACAATGAGCAGTTCTTC

j_call: TRBJ1-1
d_call: NA
clone_size: NA
v_call: TRBV12-5
cdr3_aa: CASGHDRPLGTEAFF
cdr3_nt: TGTGCTAGTGGCCACGACAGGCCCTTAGGCACTGAAGCTTTCTTT

j_call: TRBJ2-3
d_call: NA
clone_size: NA
v_call: TRBV10-2
cdr3_aa: CASSDLKAGVITDTQYF
cdr3_nt: TGCGCCAGCAGTGACTTAAAGGCAGGGGTGATCACAGATACGCAGTATTTT

j_call: TRBJ2-7
d_call: NA
clone_size: NA
v_call: TRBV5-1
cdr3_aa: CASSEPGTDEQYF
cdr3_nt: TGCGCCAGCAGCGAGCCGGGGACGGACGAGCAGTACTTC

j_call: TRBJ2-7
d_call: NA
clone_size: NA
v_call: TRBV23-1
cdr3_aa: CASRQGSSVGSEQYF
cdr3_nt: TGCGCCAGCAGGCAGGGTTCCTCCGTGGGATCCGAGCAGTACTTC